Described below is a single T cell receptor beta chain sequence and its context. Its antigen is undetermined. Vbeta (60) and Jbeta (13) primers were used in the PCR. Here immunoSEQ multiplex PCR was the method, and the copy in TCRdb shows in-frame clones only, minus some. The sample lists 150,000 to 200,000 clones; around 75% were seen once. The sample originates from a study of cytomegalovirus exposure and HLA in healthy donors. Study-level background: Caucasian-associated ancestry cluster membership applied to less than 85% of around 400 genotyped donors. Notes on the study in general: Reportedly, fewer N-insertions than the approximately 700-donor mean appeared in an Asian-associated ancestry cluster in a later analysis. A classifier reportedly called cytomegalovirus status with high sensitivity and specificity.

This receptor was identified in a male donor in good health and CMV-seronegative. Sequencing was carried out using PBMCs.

CDR3 amino acids: CASRMAGDGTEAFF. As DNA, the CDR3 is TGCGCCAGCAGGATGGCAGGGGACGGCACTGAAGCTTTCTTT. The chain has TRBV5-1 and TRBJ1-1; tentative D call: TRBD1 (6 bases). Trimming removed 5 bases at V and 4 bases at J, with 15 bases between. The CDR3 covers 14 residues. Germline CDR1 reads SGHRS; CDR2 reads YFSETQ.